This TCR beta chain was found in a study of low-dose radiotherapy and immunotherapy resistance in tumors. TRAV and TRBV primers primed cDNA for both TCRalpha and TCRbeta. Amplification, which lasted approximately 19 PCR cycles, used a constant-region primer and V-primer adapter to amplify TCRs. TCRdb analysed the reads with MiXCR anew, one entry per CDR3 protein. The sample consists of tens of thousands of distinct CDR3 sequences, more than 20% of them appearing once. Trimming took off 6 bases at V and 1 base at J, with 13 bases between the two ends. The length of the CDR3 is 14 residues. Time point denoted: after trial treatment. Treatment specified: LDRT plus nivolumab, ipilimumab, low-dose cyclophosphamide and aspirin (RACIN trial).

The V call is TRBV23-1, the J call TRBJ2-7; D may be TRBD1 or TRBD2 (5 bases each). TRBV23-1 is marked as an open reading frame, function uncertain. Sequencing used PBMCs, obtained after low-dose radiotherapy plus immunotherapy. This clonotype was sampled from a female donor with ovarian cancer. CDR3 DNA: TGCGCCAGCAGGCCCGCGTGGGGGTCCTACGAGCAGTACTTC. Amino acids: CASRPAWGSYEQYF.